Listed below are T cell receptor beta chains from one sample, sequenced in a study of blood T cell repertoires in COVID-19. The protocol was immunoSEQ multiplex PCR, while the TCRdb copy is restricted to in-frame clones and leaves out a portion. The data contain some 300,000 clones, around 90% of them singletons. Sequencing used PBMCs or T cells enriched from blood (not recorded which). These receptors originate from a woman aged 25 to 39 who had recovered from COVID-19. Each CDR3 is given with its conserved first and last residue. The D gene is left open where the match is weak. Expanded clones are given a class, and other clones once, few, many or no size at all.

CDR3aa,CDR3nt,v_gene,abundance,j_gene,d_gene
CASSSIAGGNEQFF,TGCGCCAGCTCGAGTATAGCGGGAGGGAATGAGCAGTTCTTC,TRBV10-1,-,TRBJ2-1,TRBD2
CASSDFGQDNQPQHF,TGTGCCAGCAGTGATTTTGGACAGGATAATCAGCCCCAGCATTTT,TRBV6-1,-,TRBJ1-5,TRBD1
CASSRQQESPGANVLTF,TGCGCCAGCAGCCGTCAACAGGAGAGTCCTGGGGCCAACGTCCTGACTTTC,TRBV4-1,-,TRBJ2-6,-
CASSIPGGGGYTF,TGTGCCAGTAGTATCCCTGGGGGCGGTGGCTACACCTTC,TRBV19,-,TRBJ1-2,-
CASSYSRDYPHNEQFF,TGTGCCAGCAGTTACTCGAGGGACTACCCGCACAATGAGCAGTTCTTC,TRBV6-5,-,TRBJ2-1,TRBD2
CASRTQGSNTEAFF,TGTGCCAGCAGGACCCAGGGTAGTAACACTGAAGCTTTCTTT,TRBV7-9,-,TRBJ1-1,-
CASSLDIYQPQHF,TGTGCCAGCAGCCTGGACATTTATCAGCCCCAGCATTTT,TRBV7-6,-,TRBJ1-5,-
CASSFFEDEQYF,TGTGCCAGCAGCTTTTTTGAGGACGAGCAGTACTTC,TRBV11-2,-,TRBJ2-7,-
CASSPPGRGRGHGYTF,TGTGCCAGCAGCCCCCCCGGTAGGGGGAGGGGACATGGCTACACCTTC,TRBV11-2,-,TRBJ1-2,-
CASSETGLQETQYF,TGTGCCAGCAGTGAGACAGGGCTTCAAGAGACCCAGTACTTC,TRBV2,-,TRBJ2-5,TRBD1
CASSPRGTPIGRVGTDTQYF,TGTGCCAGCTCACCACGCGGGACCCCGATAGGGAGAGTCGGCACAGATACGCAGTATTTT,TRBV18,-,TRBJ2-3,-
CASSILGGGSGNTIYF,TGTGCCAGTAGTATTCTCGGGGGAGGATCTGGAAACACCATATATTTT,TRBV19,-,TRBJ1-3,-
CASSSRGNTEAFF,TGTGCCAGCAGCTCACGGGGGAACACTGAAGCTTTCTTT,TRBV7-9,few,TRBJ1-1,-
CSVLGTGGSPLHF,TGCAGCGTTTTGGGGACAGGGGGTTCACCCCTCCACTTT,TRBV29-1,-,TRBJ1-6,TRBD1
CASSLTSGEAFF,TGCGCCAGCAGCCTAACGAGTGGTGAAGCTTTCTTT,TRBV5-1,-,TRBJ1-1,-
CAIQGQGAVDEKLFF,TGTGCCATCCAAGGACAGGGGGCAGTTGATGAAAAACTGTTTTTT,TRBV15,-,TRBJ1-4,TRBD1
CASSNNPWPQGAITEAFF,TGTGCCAGCAGCAATAACCCTTGGCCTCAGGGGGCCATCACTGAAGCTTTCTTT,TRBV7-3,-,TRBJ1-1,TRBD1
CASSPSGGHREQYF,TGTGCCAGCAGCCCTAGCGGGGGTCACCGCGAGCAGTACTTC,TRBV11-2,once,TRBJ2-7,TRBD2
CASSLQTSGSLSTGELFF,TGCGCCAGCAGCCTCCAGACTAGCGGGAGCCTTAGCACCGGGGAGCTGTTTTTT,TRBV5-1,-,TRBJ2-2,TRBD2
CASSLERVHRGYEQYF,TGCGCCAGCAGCTTGGAACGAGTCCACAGGGGCTACGAGCAGTACTTC,TRBV5-1,-,TRBJ2-7,TRBD1
CASELAGTDTQYF,TGTGCCAGCGAGCTAGCGGGGACAGATACGCAGTATTTT,TRBV12-3/TRBV12-4,-,TRBJ2-3,TRBD2
CASSIAPGFVSYGYTF,TGTGCCAGTAGTATAGCTCCGGGATTCGTGTCGTATGGCTACACCTTC,TRBV19,once,TRBJ1-2,-
CASSPLRDRGSPLHF,TGTGCCAGCTCACCATTACGGGACAGGGGATCACCCCTCCACTTT,TRBV18,-,TRBJ1-6,TRBD1
CASSVDPPSGTIDTQYF,TGTGCCAGCAGCGTAGATCCCCCTAGCGGGACTATAGATACGCAGTATTTT,TRBV9,-,TRBJ2-3,TRBD2
CASSAAWAGGADTQYF,TGCGCCAGCAGCGCGGCCTGGGCAGGGGGAGCAGATACGCAGTATTTT,TRBV5-1,-,TRBJ2-3,TRBD1
CASSLGAVQPQHF,TGTGCCAGCAGCCTAGGGGCGGTCCAGCCCCAGCATTTT,TRBV28,-,TRBJ1-5,-
CATSAGPGELFF,TGCGCCACTTCAGCAGGGCCCGGGGAGCTGTTTTTT,TRBV10-1,few,TRBJ2-2,-
CASSYGAGDTQYF,TGTGCCAGCAGCTACGGAGCGGGTGATACGCAGTATTTT,TRBV5-6,-,TRBJ2-3,-
CASSRDSNYGYTF,TGTGCCAGCAGCCGGGACAGCAACTATGGCTACACCTTC,TRBV6-5,-,TRBJ1-2,TRBD1
CASSDGLAGGDTQYF,TGTGCCAGCAGCGACGGGCTAGCGGGAGGGGATACGCAGTATTTT,TRBV6-4,-,TRBJ2-3,TRBD2
CASSMDRGVDTEAFF,TGCGCCAGCAGCATGGACAGGGGCGTAGACACTGAAGCTTTCTTT,TRBV5-1,-,TRBJ1-1,TRBD1
CATVESVNSNQPQHF,TGTGCCACGGTAGAGTCGGTTAATAGCAATCAGCCCCAGCATTTT,TRBV19,-,TRBJ1-5,-
CASSLQGVGNEAFF,TGTGCCAGCAGCTTACAGGGAGTTGGGAACGAAGCTTTCTTT,TRBV5-4,-,TRBJ1-1,-
CASSLGRAINSPLHF,TGTGCCAGCAGTTTAGGCAGGGCGATTAATTCACCCCTCCACTTT,TRBV28,-,TRBJ1-6,-
CASRPSAGGPLSYEQYF,TGTGCCAGCAGGCCGTCCGCGGGAGGGCCTCTTTCCTACGAGCAGTACTTC,TRBV28,-,TRBJ2-7,TRBD2
CASSQLADTQYF,TGTGCCAGCAGCCAACTAGCAGATACGCAGTATTTT,TRBV3-1/TRBV3-2,once,TRBJ2-3,-
CASSLPRRTGTEAFF,TGCGCCAGCAGCTTGCCACGAAGAACAGGCACTGAAGCTTTCTTT,TRBV5-1,-,TRBJ1-1,-
CASSTSRSQGGDTQYF,TGTGCCAGCAGCACTAGTAGGTCCCAGGGGGGAGATACGCAGTATTTT,TRBV7-9,-,TRBJ2-3,-
CASATSGLYTGELFF,TGCGCCAGCGCGACAAGCGGACTGTACACCGGGGAGCTGTTTTTT,TRBV5-1,few,TRBJ2-2,-
CASSQDITSGEGETQYF,TGCGCCAGCAGCCAAGATATAACTAGCGGGGAGGGGGAGACCCAGTACTTC,TRBV4-3,-,TRBJ2-5,TRBD2
CAWIGRVYGYTF,TGTGCCTGGATAGGGAGGGTTTATGGCTACACCTTC,TRBV30,-,TRBJ1-2,-
CASSLSGTGGDYGYTF,TGTGCCAGCAGCTTGAGTGGGACAGGGGGCGACTATGGCTACACCTTC,TRBV5-5,-,TRBJ1-2,TRBD1
CASSQRREDTIYF,TGTGCCAGCAGCCAACGCAGGGAAGACACCATATATTTT,TRBV14,-,TRBJ1-3,-
CASSQGLIRNTEAFF,TGTGCCAGCAGCCAGGGACTTATAAGGAACACTGAAGCTTTCTTT,TRBV5-5,-,TRBJ1-1,-
CASSLRQGTTDTQYF,TGTGCCAGCAGTCTCCGTCAGGGAACTACAGATACGCAGTATTTT,TRBV28,once,TRBJ2-3,-
CASSLRGHLREQYF,TGTGCCAGCAGTTTACGGGGACACCTACGGGAGCAGTACTTC,TRBV27,-,TRBJ2-7,-
CASSSYRGTEAFF,TGTGCCAGCAGCTCCTACAGGGGCACTGAAGCTTTCTTT,TRBV7-8,-,TRBJ1-1,TRBD1
CATTNGYQETQYF,TGTGCCACCACAAACGGGTACCAAGAGACCCAGTACTTC,TRBV24-1,-,TRBJ2-5,-
CASSLPGLADYTDTQYF,TGTGCCAGCAGCCTTCCGGGACTAGCGGACTACACAGATACGCAGTATTTT,TRBV3-1/TRBV3-2,-,TRBJ2-3,TRBD2
CSASISANTGELFF,TGCAGTGCTAGTATAAGCGCGAACACCGGGGAGCTGTTTTTT,TRBV20-1,-,TRBJ2-2,-
CASSQTSGGGQETQYF,TGCGCCAGCAGCCAAACAAGCGGGGGGGGCCAAGAGACCCAGTACTTC,TRBV4-3,-,TRBJ2-5,TRBD2
CASSSITPWFGEANEKLFF,TGTGCCAGCAGTTCAATCACCCCGTGGTTTGGGGAGGCTAATGAAAAACTGTTTTTT,TRBV27,-,TRBJ1-4,-